The 26 T cell receptor beta chains listed next were all sequenced from one sample in a study of cytomegalovirus exposure and HLA in healthy donors. PCR involved 60 Vbeta and 13 Jbeta primers. Measured with immunoSEQ multiplex PCR; TCRdb has only the in-frame clones, and not every one. The sample carries fewer than 100,000 clones, approximately 72% recorded once. Sequenced input: PBMCs. These TCRs come from a middle-aged man in good health and CMV-seropositive.

The rearrangement links TRBV28 to TRBJ2-7; TRBD1 matches 7 bases. This CDR3 is built from 15 residues. CDR1 is MDHEN, CDR2 SYDVKM, per germline. Trimming took 6 bases from V and 6 from J; bases not matched to a gene: 14. CDR3 amino acids: CASSRSGTARSEQYF. CDR3 bases: TGTGCCAGCAGCCGGTCCGGGACAGCCAGGTCCGAGCAGTACTTC.

The rearrangement links TRBV4-3 to TRBJ2-2, with TRBD2 as a possible D gene (6 bases). This CDR3 contains 14 residues. Germline assignment: CDR1 LGHNA and CDR2 YSLEER. V shed 0 bases and J shed 4 bases, with 6 bases lying between them. CDR3: CASSQEGGTGELFF. The CDR3 DNA is TGCGCCAGCAGCCAAGAGGGGGGCACCGGGGAGCTGTTTTTT.

This chain links TRBV19 with TRBJ2-5, with 10 bases matching TRBD1. The CDR3 is 16 residues long. Germline trimming cut 4 bases from V and 2 bases from J; bases unmatched to any gene: 7. CDR1 is LNHDA, CDR2 SQIVND, per germline (reference sequence). This CDR3 reads CASSTRDRGRQETQYF. CDR3 sequence (DNA): TGTGCCAGTAGTACCCGGGACAGGGGACGACAAGAGACCCAGTACTTC. The variable domain in full, completed from reference TRBV19 and TRBJ2-5, reads DGGITQSPKYLFRKEGQNVTLSCEQNLNHDAMYWYRQDPGQGLRLIYYSQIVNDFQKGDIAEGYSVSREKKESFPLTVTSAQKNPTAFYLCASSTRDRGRQETQYFGPGTRLLVL.

The sample holds a few counts of this clone. The rearrangement uses TRBV5-1 and TRBJ1-6; D uncertain. Looked up from germline, CDR1 is SGHRS and CDR2 is YFSETQ. V lost 1 base, J lost 5 bases, and 10 bases lay in between. CDR3 size: 15 residues. The CDR3 DNA is TGCGCCAGCAGCTTGACGGGAGTCGATAATTCACCCCTCCACTTT. It translates to CASSLTGVDNSPLHF.

This chain connects TRBV9 to TRBJ1-2; D is perhaps TRBD1 (5 bases). The ends were cut back, 3 bases at V and 4 bases at J, with 13 bases in the middle. Germline V gene data show CDR1 as SGDLS and CDR2 as YYNGEE. CDR3 length: 14 amino acids. The CDR3 sequence: CASSAQGGGYGYTF. The CDR3 DNA follows: TGTGCCAGCAGCGCGCAGGGAGGCGGCTATGGCTACACCTTC. The full variable domain, its missing parts supplied by reference TRBV9 and TRBJ1-2, is DSGVTQTPKHLITATGQRVTLRCSPRSGDLSVYWYQQSLDQGLQFLIQYYNGEERAKGNILERFSAQQFPDLHSELNLSSLELGDSALYFCASSAQGGGYGYTFGSGTRLTVV.

This clone was counted only a few times. The rearrangement joins TRBV2 to TRBJ1-5, with D possibly TRBD1 on 5 matching bases. From germline, CDR1 is SNHLY and CDR2 FYNNEI. Trimming stripped 6 bases from V and 7 bases from J, with 25 bases between. The CDR3 is 17 residues long. As DNA, the CDR3 is TGTGCCAGCAGCGTGGACGGGACTCCGATATTTCGGCAGCCCCAGCATTTT. It is translated as CASSVDGTPIFRQPQHF.

The V call is TRBV6-5, the J call TRBJ1-5; TRBD1 is a possible D gene (5 bases). Germline V gives CDR1 MNHEY, CDR2 SVGAGI. The V end was cut by 5 bases, the J end by 6 bases, with 14 bases between. CDR3 length: 14 amino acids. CDR3 nucleotide sequence: TGTGCCAGCAGTCCGCGGGGGAGGCGTCAGCCCCAGCATTTT. Its protein product is CASSPRGRRQPQHF.

V gene TRBV5-4 combines with J gene TRBJ1-5; D perhaps matches TRBD1 (6 bases). V was clipped by 2 bases and J by 3 bases, with 9 bases between them. CDR3 length equals 14 residues. CDR1 and CDR2 (germline): SGHNT, YYREEE (reference sequence). CDR3 coding DNA: TGTGCCAGCAGCTTTGGGGGGGCCAATCAGCCCCAGCATTTT. Its translation is CASSFGGANQPQHF.

This CDR3 reads CASSPPSGGPLGEQFF. CDR3 in DNA: TGTGCCAGCAGCCCCCCTAGCGGGGGACCCCTGGGGGAGCAGTTCTTC. This chain joins TRBV7-9 and TRBJ2-1, with 10 bases identical to TRBD2. This CDR3 contains 16 residues. Per germline, CDR1 SEHNR and CDR2 FQNEAQ (reference sequence). V lost 5 bases, J lost 10 bases, and 14 bases stayed unmatched.

The J gene is TRBJ2-1, the V gene TRBV18; 8 bases line up with TRBD2. The CDR3 sequence is 15 residues long. V was clipped by 3 bases and J by 8 bases; unmatched bases: 9. Germline V gene data show CDR1 as KGHSH and CDR2 as LQKENI. The CDR3, as DNA: TGTGCCAGCTCACCCCGACTAGCGACCTTGGATGAGCAGTTCTTC. Protein product: CASSPRLATLDEQFF.

J is TRBJ2-5 and V is TRBV27, with 11 positions matching TRBD2. V lost 2 bases to trimming and J lost 5 bases; unmatched junction nucleotides: 13. The CDR3 length is 18 residues. Germline V lookup: CDR1 MNHEY, CDR2 SMNVEV (reference sequence). CDR3 nucleotide sequence: TGTGCCAGCAGTTTAGGAGACATAGCGGGAGGGTACGGGGAGACCCAGTACTTC. Encoded protein: CASSLGDIAGGYGETQYF.

The chain is built from TRBV18 and TRBJ2-7, with 9 nucleotides matching TRBD1. The J segment lost 3 bases and the V segment lost 5 bases, leaving 20 bases of the junction unmatched. Germline CDR1 is KGHSH and CDR2 is LQKENI. CDR3 length: 19 residues. CDR3 bases: TGTGCCAGCTCATCCAGACAGGGGGGTATGGCGGACAAATTCTACGAGCAGTACTTC. As protein: CASSSRQGGMADKFYEQYF.

This clone was found a few times. Here the CDR3 reads CASSLVASYYEQYF. CDR3 DNA: TGTGCCAGCAGCTTAGTGGCTAGCTATTACGAGCAGTACTTC. The chain carries TRBV7-8 and TRBJ2-7; TRBD2 might be the D (5 bases). Germline V lookup: CDR1 SGHVS, CDR2 FQNEAQ. The CDR3 is 14 amino acids. The germline V and J ends were trimmed by 1 base and 4 bases, with 11 bases remaining between them. The full variable domain, rest sourced from reference TRBV7-8 and TRBJ2-7, is GAGVSQSPRYKVAKRGQDVALRCDPISGHVSLFWYQQALGQGPEFLTYFQNEAQLDKSGLPSDRFFAERPEGSVSTLKIQRTQQEDSAVYLCASSLVASYYEQYFGPGTRLTVT.

The genes are TRBV5-1 and TRBJ2-3; TRBD2 matches at 8 bases. With 0 bases clipped from V and 2 bases from J, the junction kept 2 bases outside the gene matches. CDR1 and CDR2 from the germline V gene are SGHRS and YFSETQ. This CDR3 has 15 amino acids. The chain's CDR3 is CASSLVAGSTDTQYF. The CDR3, as DNA: TGCGCCAGCAGCTTGGTAGCGGGGTCCACAGATACGCAGTATTTT.

The chain carries TRBV25-1 and TRBJ2-5; 7 positions match TRBD2. After removal of 7 bases from V and 2 bases from J, the junction contained 10 bases not matched to a gene. The CDR3 runs to 15 residues. Germline CDR1 is MGHDK and CDR2 is SYGVNS. CDR3 nucleotide sequence: TGTGCCAGCAAGTCCCCGGGACTAAGACAAGAGACCCAGTACTTC. It is translated as CASKSPGLRQETQYF.

This chain joins TRBV4-3 and TRBJ2-7; maybe TRBD2 (6 bases). CDR1 is LGHNA, CDR2 YSLEER, per germline. The CDR3 has 14 amino acids. V shed 2 bases and J shed 3 bases, with 11 bases lying between them. In DNA form, the CDR3 reads TGCGCCAGCAGCCAATTGCAGGGAGGCTACGAGCAGTACTTC. This sequence encodes CASSQLQGGYEQYF.

This chain uses TRBV19 with TRBJ1-1; D not resolved. The V gene lost 3 bases and the J gene lost 11 bases, with 22 bases spanning the gap. CDR1 is LNHDA, CDR2 SQIVND, per germline (reference sequence). The CDR3 consists of 15 residues. The CDR3 spells CASSMGSTTLEAAFF. CDR3 DNA: TGTGCCAGTAGTATGGGTTCAACCACTCTTGAAGCGGCTTTCTTT.

This clone showed up just once. The chain employs TRBV6-1 and TRBJ1-1, with TRBD1 as a possible D gene (6 bases). V lost 8 bases, J lost 3 bases, and 13 bases lay in between. CDR1 and CDR2 (germline): MNHNS, SASEGT. There are 13 residues in the CDR3. The CDR3 coding sequence is TGTGCCAGCGGCTTCCCAGGGGACACTGAAGCTTTCTTT. It translates to CASGFPGDTEAFF.

The chain carries TRBV11-2 and TRBJ2-7; 8 bases are a match to TRBD2. CDR1 SGHAT and CDR2 FQNNGV come from the germline V gene. The CDR3 spans 17 residues. The J segment lost 6 bases and the V segment lost 0 bases, leaving 13 bases of the junction unmatched. CDR3 residues: CASSLDIGSGSSGEQYF. DNA of the CDR3: TGTGCCAGCAGCTTAGATATCGGAAGCGGGAGTTCAGGCGAGCAGTACTTC.

This clone appeared a single time. J is TRBJ1-2 and V is TRBV18, with 8 bases matching TRBD1. This CDR3 has 15 amino acids. Germline CDR1 reads KGHSH; CDR2 reads LQKENI. J gave up 4 bases and V 3 bases, and 7 bases lay outside the gene matches. CDR3 sequence reads: CASSPPIDRGYGYTF. The CDR3 DNA reads as TGTGCCAGCTCACCCCCGATCGACAGGGGCTATGGCTACACCTTC.

The chain links TRBV4-2 to TRBJ2-5; TRBD2 aligns across 10 bases. V was pared by 4 bases and J by 2 bases, with 7 bases of the junction left unmatched. CDR1 LGHNA and CDR2 YNFKEQ come from the germline V gene. This CDR3 has 16 residues. The CDR3 here is CASSPSAGGHQETQYF. CDR3 in DNA: TGTGCCAGCAGCCCCTCAGCGGGGGGGCATCAAGAGACCCAGTACTTC.

Regarding this clone: A much larger clone differs by one base, so this may be a read error. The identical CDR3 is also encoded by other nucleotide sequences in the sample. The chain employs TRBV6-5 and TRBJ2-3; 7 positions match TRBD2. CDR3 length equals 16 residues. V lost 0 bases and J lost 2; bases outside the gene matches: 5. In germline, CDR1 is MNHEY, CDR2 SVGAGI. This chain's CDR3 is CASSYSSSGVTDTQYF. For the CDR3, the DNA is TGTGCCAGCAGTTACTCGTCCAGCGGGGTCACAGATACGCAGTATTTT.

V is TRBV7-9 and J is TRBJ1-6, with D unclear. CDR3 length equals 16 residues. The germline V gene encodes CDR1 SEHNR and CDR2 FQNEAQ (reference sequence). V was cut by 5 bases and J by 0 bases, with 11 bases left in between. The CDR3 spells CASSRGSSSYNSPLHF. The CDR3 DNA sequence: TGTGCCAGCAGCCGAGGGTCGAGCTCCTATAATTCACCCCTCCACTTT.

The chain uses TRBV5-8 and TRBJ1-5, with 7 bases lining up with TRBD1. The CDR3 runs 13 residues. Germline V CDR1 and CDR2: SGHTS, YDEGEE. V lost 7 bases and J lost 1; bases outside the gene matches: 2. CDR3 DNA sequence: TGTGCCAGCGACAGGGACAGCAATCAGCCCCAGCATTTT. Translated: CASDRDSNQPQHF.

Turning to this clone: At one end the junction does not follow the germline gene, possibly because of a read error. The CDR3 protein is CASSLGTGRNLPLHF. DNA of the CDR3: TGTGCCAGCAGCTTAGGGACGGGAAGAAATTTACCCCTCCACTTT. The gene calls are TRBV7-2 and TRBJ1-6; D not certain. The CDR3 covers 15 residues. From germline, CDR1 is SGHTA and CDR2 FQGNSA.

The rearrangement uses TRBV27 and TRBJ1-6; D gene unclear. This CDR3 is built from 14 residues. CDR1 MNHEY and CDR2 SMNVEV come from the germline V gene (reference sequence). Between the trimmed V and J ends, which lost 5 bases and 10 bases, there was a span of 15 bases. This CDR3 reads CASSPYQNRSPLHF. Written as DNA, the CDR3 is TGTGCCAGCAGTCCATACCAGAACCGATCACCCCTCCACTTT.